A selection of T cell receptor beta chains follows, all from one sample in a study of blood T cell repertoires in COVID-19. Profiled with immunoSEQ multiplex PCR; TCRdb holds only in-frame clones, not every one. Of roughly 260,000 clones listed, around 90% are singletons. What was sequenced was peripheral blood. These receptors all stem from a woman in her thirties or forties with acute or convalescent COVID-19. Each CDR3 is given without its conserved first and last residue. For some rows the clone size is stated as once, few or many, or as a class when expanded; others skip it.

CDR3aa,v_gene,j_gene,abundance
ASSSRDRGISGNTIY,TRBV5-8,TRBJ1-3,NA
ASSQRGEQF,TRBV14,TRBJ2-1,NA
ASSERGTGLYGYT,TRBV25-1,TRBJ1-2,NA
AISEGTGGQANEKLF,TRBV10-3,TRBJ1-4,NA
SAGGRTSAYQETQY,TRBV20-1,TRBJ2-5,once
ASSPWTGNQPQH,TRBV27,TRBJ1-5,NA
ASSSTRGNQPQH,TRBV7-9,TRBJ1-5,NA
ASAGGGGATDTQY,TRBV27,TRBJ2-3,NA
ASSTGTDLSGYT,TRBV13,TRBJ1-2,NA
ASSQFITGNGNTIY,TRBV9,TRBJ1-3,NA
ASSQDLYGGTNTGELF,TRBV4-2,TRBJ2-2,NA
ASSQGGGVTEAF,TRBV4-1,TRBJ1-1,NA
ASSYSRGPEAF,TRBV6-5,TRBJ1-1,NA